These 2 T cell receptor beta chains came from one sample sequenced in a study of cytomegalovirus exposure and HLA in healthy donors. Primers for the PCR totalled 60 Vbeta and 13 Jbeta. This table comes from immunoSEQ multiplex PCR, and its TCRdb copy is limited to in-frame clones, with some not included. In the table there are 150,000 to 200,000 clones, approximately 80% of which are singletons. Sequencing was done on a sample of PBMCs. The receptors were sampled from a woman aged 40 to 50 in good health and CMV-seronegative.

The chain is built from TRBV13 and TRBJ2-5, with TRBD1 matching over 7 bases. V gave up 6 bases and J gave up 5 bases; unmatched junction bases: 3. This CDR3 spans 12 amino acids. Germline V lookup: CDR1 PRHDT, CDR2 FYEKMQ (reference sequence). CDR3 coding DNA: TGTGCCAGCAGACAGGGGTGGGAGACCCAGTACTTC. Amino acids: CASRQGWETQYF.

The genes are TRBV18 and TRBJ2-7; D call uncertain. Per germline, CDR1 KGHSH and CDR2 LQKENI. This CDR3 comprises 13 residues. The V gene lost 3 bases and the J gene lost 3 bases, with 9 bases spanning the gap. The CDR3 protein is CASSPGQDYEQYF. Written as DNA, the CDR3 is TGTGCCAGCTCACCTGGGCAAGACTACGAGCAGTACTTC.